This T cell receptor (beta chain) is from a study of PD-1 blockade in classical Hodgkin lymphoma. Looking at the study overall: Each patient was given nivolumab 3 mg/kg through a vein every 2 weeks.

Each and every patient relapsed after autologous stem cell transplantation, and patients got differing brentuximab vedotin exposure. CDR3 length: 14 residues. The V and J ends lost 1 base and 4 bases, in that order; junction bases with no gene match: 2. Looked up from germline, CDR1 is SGHVS and CDR2 is FNYEAQ. The assay was immunoSEQ multiplex PCR, and TCRdb's table has in-frame clones only and misses some. Found here are under 60,000 clones, around 73% of them singletons; the top ten hold about 16%. Study-wide findings and caveats: Newly diagnosed patients were reported to start with lower TCR diversity than healthy donors. Those achieving complete response showed baseline diversity like newly diagnosed patients. Prior therapy or disease activity may underlie the repertoire differences, whose causes remain undefined.

Points on this clone: What it recognizes is unknown.

The source material was peripheral blood mononuclear cells (PBMCs), sampled before the second cycle of nivolumab. The clonotype originates from a human donor with classical Hodgkin lymphoma. The chain links TRBV7-6 to TRBJ1-1; TRBD1 agrees at 8 bases. This CDR3 reads CASSLGQGFTEAFF. The CDR3, as DNA: TGTGCCAGCAGCTTAGGACAGGGGTTCACTGAAGCTTTCTTT.